The T cell receptor beta chain under discussion was sequenced for a study of blood T cell repertoires in COVID-19. Study summary: The analysed material was cDNA or gDNA that came from T cells, B-cell-depleted T cells, or PBMCs.

Germline V gene data show CDR1 as KGHSY and CDR2 as FQNENV. With 5 bases clipped from V and 3 bases from J, the junction kept 7 bases outside the gene matches. The CDR3 has 15 amino acids. In the original processing: Researchers report that nucleated cell counts were estimated from reference gene primer amplification. Profiled with immunoSEQ multiplex PCR; TCRdb holds only in-frame clones, not every one. That table gives V, J and clone size, and the DNA gave D and trimming. The sample lists about 82,000 clones, 85% occurring once. The source material was peripheral blood. The clonotype was recovered from a man aged 80 or over with active or convalescent COVID-19. The chain has TRBV16 and TRBJ1-5, with TRBD1 matching 7 bases. This chain's CDR3 is CASSSPDRDNQPQHF. CDR3 bases: TGTGCCAGCAGCAGCCCCGACAGGGACAATCAGCCCCAGCATTTT.